The 10 T cell receptor beta chains presented below share a single source sample, sequenced in a study of PD-L1 blockade in urothelial cancer. Noted time point: pretreatment peripheral blood. TCRdb keeps only in-frame clones here, not all; method: immunoSEQ multiplex PCR. The table records around 70,000 clones, approximately 87% of them present only once. Sequencing used PBMCs, obtained around atezolizumab (anti-PD-L1) treatment. All receptors come from a man aged 65-85 years with urothelial cancer.

This chain links TRBV5-4 with TRBJ2-2; TRBD1 matches 7 bases. CDR1 SGHNT and CDR2 YYREEE come from the germline V gene (reference sequence). After removal of 0 bases from V and 4 bases from J, the junction contained 12 bases not matched to a gene. The CDR3 covers 18 residues. The CDR3 region is CASSLVAGGPGGTGELFF. In DNA, the CDR3 is TGTGCCAGCAGCTTGGTTGCAGGGGGACCTGGGGGCACCGGGGAGCTGTTTTTT.

CDR3 in amino acids: CASSVGLGLDTQYF. The CDR3 nucleotides are TGTGCCAGCAGCGTAGGGCTAGGCCTTGATACGCAGTATTTT. The genes are TRBV9 and TRBJ2-3; the D is unclear. CDR3 length equals 14 residues. Germline loops: CDR1 SGDLS, CDR2 YYNGEE. V was pared by 0 bases and J by 6 bases, with 11 bases between. Full variable domain (outside the CDR3, taken from reference TRBV9 and TRBJ2-3): DSGVTQTPKHLITATGQRVTLRCSPRSGDLSVYWYQQSLDQGLQFLIQYYNGEERAKGNILERFSAQQFPDLHSELNLSSLELGDSALYFCASSVGLGLDTQYFGPGTRLTVL.

This clone was found a few times. The J gene is TRBJ1-2, the V gene TRBV2, with 10 nucleotides matching TRBD1. From germline, CDR1 is SNHLY and CDR2 FYNNEI. V was clipped by 4 bases and J by 8 bases; unmatched bases: 7. CDR3 length: 14 residues. The CDR3 sequence is CASSARQGAVGYTF. The CDR3 bases are TGTGCCAGCAGTGCGCGACAGGGGGCGGTCGGCTACACCTTC.

V usage is TRBV29-1 and J usage is TRBJ2-7; D is possibly TRBD2 (5 bases). This CDR3 spans 14 amino acids. CDR1 is SQVTM and CDR2 is ANQGSEA in the germline V gene. V was cut by 6 bases and J by 5 bases, with 20 bases left in between. In nucleotides, the CDR3 is TGCAGCGTGAGGACTGCTGGCGGCTGGGACGAGCAGTACTTC. It translates to CSVRTAGGWDEQYF.

Here the CDR3 DNA reads TGTGCCAGCAGAGCAACCCAACAGGGCTCGAGGGGCTACACCTTC. Translated: CASRATQQGSRGYTF. The genes are TRBV28 and TRBJ1-2; TRBD1 is a possible D gene (6 bases). This CDR3 region has 15 residues. The V end was cut by 6 bases, the J end by 8 bases, with 22 bases between. Per germline, CDR1 MDHEN and CDR2 SYDVKM.

The chain links TRBV19 to TRBJ1-4; D is unclear. Between the trimmed V and J ends, which lost 4 bases and 6 bases, there was a span of 9 bases. The CDR3 sequence is 13 residues long. In germline, CDR1 is LNHDA, CDR2 SQIVND (reference sequence). The CDR3 loop is CASSNGRDEKLFF. The CDR3 nucleotides read TGTGCCAGTAGTAACGGGAGGGATGAAAAACTGTTTTTT.

The chain links TRBV19 to TRBJ2-2; 8 nucleotides align to TRBD2. Per the germline V gene, CDR1 is LNHDA and CDR2 is SQIVND (reference sequence). This CDR3 is built from 18 residues. V gave up 4 bases and J gave up 1 base; unmatched junction bases: 11. The CDR3 spells CASSTFPGGWKNTGELFF. The CDR3 DNA reads TGTGCCAGTAGTACCTTTCCGGGGGGGTGGAAGAACACCGGGGAGCTGTTTTTT.

This clone was seen only once. This chain connects TRBV4-2 to TRBJ2-7; 8 bases are shared with TRBD1. The V and J ends lost 1 base and 0 bases, in that order; junction bases with no gene match: 2. The length of the CDR3 is 15 residues. Germline assignment: CDR1 LGHNA and CDR2 YNFKEQ. CDR3 nucleotide sequence: TGTGCCAGCAGCCAAGGGACAGGGAGCTCCTACGAGCAGTACTTC. It codes for CASSQGTGSSYEQYF.

This clone has a handful of counts. The rearrangement links TRBV28 to TRBJ1-2, with D possibly matching TRBD1 (5 bases). V was pared by 6 bases and J by 4 bases, with 18 bases between. This CDR3 has 15 residues. CDR1 is MDHEN and CDR2 is SYDVKM in the germline V gene. CDR3 coding DNA: TGTGCCAGCAGCCCGGGGGGGACGGGACCCTATGGCTACACCTTC. Encoded protein: CASSPGGTGPYGYTF.

This sequence joins TRBV6-5 and TRBJ2-7; D gene uncertain. The CDR3 loop spans 15 amino acids. V lost 2 bases and J 0 bases, leaving 11 bases between the germline ends. Germline V CDR1 and CDR2: MNHEY, SVGAGI. CDR3 coding DNA: TGTGCCAGCAGTTACGACCCAGGTAGCTCCTACGAGCAGTACTTC. It yields the protein CASSYDPGSSYEQYF.